The 21 T cell receptor beta chains presented below share a single source sample, sequenced in a study of cytomegalovirus exposure and HLA in healthy donors. The PCR employed 60 Vbeta primers together with 13 Jbeta primers. Sequencing used immunoSEQ multiplex PCR; TCRdb keeps in-frame clones, though not all of them. Reported are around 140,000 clones; the ten largest clones contain around 0.96%. Sequencing was carried out using PBMCs. The receptors shown here come from a male donor in good health and CMV-seronegative.

The rearrangement joins TRBV18 to TRBJ2-7; D uncertain. Germline CDR1 reads KGHSH; CDR2 reads LQKENI. Trimming took 3 bases from V and 2 from J, leaving 11 bases between them. This CDR3 comprises 14 residues. The CDR3 sequence is CASSPRQTAYEQYF. The CDR3 DNA reads TGTGCCAGCTCACCCAGGCAAACAGCCTACGAGCAGTACTTC. The whole variable domain, filled in from reference TRBV18 and TRBJ2-7, reads NAGVMQNPRHLVRRRGQEARLRCSPMKGHSHVYWYRQLPEEGLKFMVYLQKENIIDESGMPKERFSAEFPKEGPSILRIQQVVRGDSAAYFCASSPRQTAYEQYFGPGTRLTVT.

The chain is built from TRBV6-1 and TRBJ1-5; 10 bases match TRBD1. This CDR3 has 14 amino acids. The trim removed 5 bases at V and 16 bases at J, leaving 14 bases unmatched. Looked up from germline, CDR1 is MNHNS and CDR2 is SASEGT. In DNA form, the CDR3 reads TGTGCCAGCAGTAGCACCGGGACAGGGGTATCAGACCATTTT. Protein: CASSSTGTGVSDHF.

The chain uses TRBV28 and TRBJ2-7, with a weak D call TRBD1 (6 bases). Germline values: CDR1 MDHEN, CDR2 SYDVKM. Trimming removed 4 bases from V and 1 base from J, with 14 bases in between. CDR3 length: 15 residues. CDR3 sequence reads: CASSSQGTGSYEQYF. The CDR3 DNA reads TGTGCCAGCAGTTCACAGGGAACCGGTTCCTACGAGCAGTACTTC.

The rearrangement uses TRBV6-4 and TRBJ2-7; 9 bases are a match to TRBD2. V shed 6 bases, J shed 4 bases, and the junction held 22 bases outside the gene matches. The CDR3 extends over 19 amino acids. CDR1 is MRHNA, CDR2 SNTAGT, per germline. The CDR3 nucleotides are TGTGCCAGCAGGGAGTCCGACCGGTGGAAAGCGGGAGGTTCTTACGAGCAGTACTTC. Translated, it gives CASRESDRWKAGGSYEQYF.

The chain combines TRBV6-5 with TRBJ1-2, with D perhaps TRBD1 (5 bases). V was shortened by 6 bases and J by 10 bases, with 24 bases between the two germline ends. Germline CDR1 is MNHEY and CDR2 is SVGAGI. This CDR3 comprises 15 residues. DNA for the CDR3: TGTGCCAGCAGCCAAACCCGCGGGGGGGAGGCTCCCTACACCTTC. Protein sequence: CASSQTRGGEAPYTF.

The rearrangement joins TRBV4-3 to TRBJ2-3; 9 nucleotides align to TRBD2. Germline values: CDR1 LGHNA, CDR2 YSLEER. V shed 3 bases, J shed 5 bases, and the junction held 9 bases outside the gene matches. The CDR3 consists of 16 residues. The DNA of the CDR3 is TGCGCCAGCAGCCAGCGAACGCGGGGGGGCTTAGATACGCAGTATTTT. Translating it yields CASSQRTRGGLDTQYF.

J is TRBJ1-1 and V is TRBV16; D unclear. Trimming left V 2 bases short and J 4 bases short, with 11 bases between. The CDR3 is made up of 14 amino acids. In germline, CDR1 is KGHSY, CDR2 FQNENV. The CDR3 protein is CASSQEGTGTEAFF. The CDR3 nucleotides are TGTGCCAGCAGCCAAGAGGGTACGGGCACTGAAGCTTTCTTT. Combining the CDR3 with reference TRBV16 and TRBJ1-1 gives the whole variable domain GEEVAQTPKHLVRGEGQKAKLYCAPIKGHSYVFWYQQVLKNEFKFLISFQNENVFDETGMPKERFSAKCLPNSPCSLEIQATKLEDSAVYFCASSQEGTGTEAFFGQGTRLTVV.

V is TRBV28 and J is TRBJ2-7; D may be TRBD1 (6 bases). Trimming took off 5 bases at V and 0 bases at J, with 11 bases between the two ends. There are 14 residues in the CDR3. Germline values: CDR1 MDHEN, CDR2 SYDVKM. CDR3 sequence (DNA): TGTGCCAGCAGTCCTCAGACAGGCTCCTACGAGCAGTACTTC. This codes for CASSPQTGSYEQYF.

The chain uses TRBV30 and TRBJ1-1; TRBD1 is a possible D gene (6 bases). Trimming removed 4 bases from V and 3 bases from J, with 15 bases in between. This CDR3 spans 14 amino acids. CDR1 and CDR2 (germline): GTSNPN, SVGIG (reference sequence). CDR3 sequence: CAWMLGGPDTEAFF. DNA for the CDR3: TGTGCCTGGATGCTGGGGGGGCCGGACACTGAAGCTTTCTTT.

The chain links TRBV19 to TRBJ2-5, with D uncertain. V lost 3 bases and J 5 bases, leaving 10 bases between the germline ends. The CDR3 runs 13 residues. The germline CDR1 and CDR2 sequences are LNHDA and SQIVND (reference sequence). In nucleotides, the CDR3 is TGTGCCAGTAGTATTCCCGGTCGCGAGACCCAGTACTTC. It yields the protein CASSIPGRETQYF.

The rearrangement joins TRBV7-7 to TRBJ2-5; perhaps TRBD2 as D (6 bases). V lost 5 bases to trimming and J lost 1 base, with 11 bases between them. The CDR3 contains 14 residues. Germline V gives CDR1 SSHAT, CDR2 FNYEAQ (reference sequence). CDR3 sequence: CASSRSGTQETQYF. The CDR3 DNA reads TGTGCCAGCAGCCGTAGCGGAACCCAAGAGACCCAGTACTTC.

The chain joins TRBV9 to TRBJ2-5; D not certain. V lost 0 bases, J lost 5 bases, and 5 bases lay in between. This CDR3 has 12 residues. In germline, CDR1 is SGDLS, CDR2 YYNGEE. The CDR3 DNA is TGTGCCAGCAGCGTAGACTTGGAGACCCAGTACTTC. The encoded protein is CASSVDLETQYF.

The chain couples TRBV7-2 to TRBJ1-1; no clear D gene. Looked up from germline, CDR1 is SGHTA and CDR2 is FQGNSA. Trimming left V 4 bases short and J 2 bases short, with 2 bases between. The CDR3 consists of 11 residues. This chain's CDR3 is CASSSNTEAFF. In DNA, the CDR3 is TGTGCCAGCAGCTCTAACACTGAAGCTTTCTTT.

The chain joins TRBV27 to TRBJ2-6; the match to TRBD1 covers 7 bases. The CDR3 loop spans 16 amino acids. From germline, CDR1 is MNHEY and CDR2 SMNVEV (reference sequence). Unmatched junction bases numbered 3, after V lost 1 base and J lost 3 bases. The CDR3 DNA follows: TGTGCCAGCAGTTTATTCAGGGGGAATGGGGCCAACGTCCTGACTTTC. Encoded protein: CASSLFRGNGANVLTF.

This sequence joins TRBV13 and TRBJ2-7, with D unclear. CDR1 is PRHDT and CDR2 is FYEKMQ in the germline V gene (reference sequence). CDR3 size: 13 residues. V was clipped by 3 bases and J by 2 bases, with 8 bases between them. CDR3 bases: TGTGCCAGCAGCTTGAGGCTAGCCTACGAGCAGTACTTC. Translated: CASSLRLAYEQYF.

CDR3 loop: CASSLVGQGPTEAFF. The CDR3 DNA sequence: TGTGCCAGCAGCTTGGTGGGACAGGGACCCACTGAAGCTTTCTTT. This chain links TRBV7-2 with TRBJ1-1, with 9 bases identical to TRBD1. The junction had 6 bases not matched to a gene; V was cut back by 3 bases and J by 4 bases. The CDR3 covers 15 residues. Germline-derived CDR1 and CDR2 are SGHTA and FQGNSA.

The chain combines TRBV27 with TRBJ2-3, with TRBD2 as a possible D gene (6 bases). Trimming stripped 8 bases from V and 6 bases from J, with 18 bases between. The germline gives CDR1 MNHEY, CDR2 SMNVEV (reference sequence). This CDR3 comprises 14 residues. The CDR3 bases are TGTGCCAGCCGGGAAATAGCGGCCAGGGATACGCAGTATTTT. Amino acids: CASREIAARDTQYF.

This chain links TRBV6-5 with TRBJ1-2; D might be TRBD1 (5 bases). This CDR3 contains 13 residues. Trimming took 0 bases from V and 8 from J, leaving 10 bases between them. CDR1 is MNHEY, CDR2 SVGAGI, per germline. DNA for the CDR3: TGTGCCAGCAGTTACTCGCAGGGTGGCGGCTACACCTTC. Its protein product is CASSYSQGGGYTF.

The rearrangement joins TRBV9 to TRBJ2-2; no definite D call. CDR1 and CDR2 from the germline V gene are SGDLS and YYNGEE. V lost 3 bases and J lost 7, with 4 bases in between. The CDR3 totals 11 residues. The CDR3 DNA follows: TGTGCCAGCAGCGCGGGCGGGGAGCTGTTTTTT. It specifies CASSAGGELFF.

The J gene is TRBJ1-4, the V gene TRBV18; D might be TRBD1 (5 bases). The germline V gene encodes CDR1 KGHSH and CDR2 LQKENI. Deletions cut 8 bases from V and 5 bases from J, with 12 bases between. The CDR3 loop spans 13 amino acids. CDR3 coding DNA: TGTGCCAGCCGTTCAGGGTTAAATGAAAAACTGTTTTTT. Its translation: CASRSGLNEKLFF.

The chain is built from TRBV18 and TRBJ2-1, with D perhaps matching TRBD2 (6 bases). The germline V gene encodes CDR1 KGHSH and CDR2 LQKENI. This CDR3 comprises 14 residues. The V end was cut by 5 bases, the J end by 4 bases, with 12 bases between. The CDR3 DNA follows: TGTGCCAGCTCAAGGGAGGCGGTGTACAATGAGCAGTTCTTC. Translated: CASSREAVYNEQFF.